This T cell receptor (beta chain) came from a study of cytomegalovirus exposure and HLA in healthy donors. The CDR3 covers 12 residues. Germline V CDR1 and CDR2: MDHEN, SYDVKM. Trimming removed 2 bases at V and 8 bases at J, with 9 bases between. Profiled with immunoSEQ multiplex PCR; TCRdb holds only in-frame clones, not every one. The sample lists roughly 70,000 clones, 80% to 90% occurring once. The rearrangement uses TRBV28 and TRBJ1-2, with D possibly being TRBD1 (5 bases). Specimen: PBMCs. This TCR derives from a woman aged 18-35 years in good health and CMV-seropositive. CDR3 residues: CASSLGQGGYTF. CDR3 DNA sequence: TGTGCCAGCAGTTTAGGACAAGGCGGCTACACCTTC.